This T cell receptor (beta chain) was captured by sequencing in a study of preoperative IRX-2 immunotherapy in early breast cancer. Repertoires were generated with immunoSEQ multiplex PCR, while TCRdb's copy carries only in-frame clones and drops some. There are roughly 34,000 clones in the sample; under 90% occur only once, and roughly 1.6% lies in the top ten. The treatment was: preoperative locoregional IRX-2 cytokine immunotherapy. Preoperative locoregional IRX-2 cytokine immunotherapy was tested in the phase Ib source study. The V gene end was trimmed by 6 bases and the J gene end by 7 bases; junction bases not matched to a gene: 5. CDR3 length equals 13 residues. Germline V CDR1 and CDR2: MNHGY, SAAAGT.

This clonotype was obtained from a human donor with breast cancer. Source: tumor tissue, taken after IRX-2 immunotherapy. The genes are TRBV6-8 and TRBJ2-2; 7 nucleotides agree with TRBD2. The CDR3 region has the DNA TGTGCCAGCAGAGGACTAGTAGGCGGGGAGCTGTTTTTT. Protein sequence: CASRGLVGGELFF.